The TCR beta chain described here comes from a study of T-cell memory formation after mild COVID-19. This CDR3 has 16 amino acids. The junction had 3 bases not matched to a gene; V was cut back by 5 bases and J by 4 bases. The germline CDR1 and CDR2 sequences are SGHTA and FQGNSA. UMIs and sample barcodes were carried by the TCR alpha and TCR beta cDNA libraries that 5'RACE produced using constant-segment primers. TCRdb processed the 5' RACE reads anew with MiXCR; each CDR3 protein has one entry. Of about 430,000 distinct CDR3 sequences listed, about a sixth are singletons. The sequencing input was PBMCs or a T cell subset sorted from them (not recorded which). The clonotype was recovered from a man aged 18-30 years who had mild COVID-19 (a few samples of this study predate the infection). Cell type and time point are not known. The chain is built from TRBV7-2 and TRBJ2-3, with 16 nucleotides matching TRBD2. The CDR3 DNA reads as TGTGCCAGCAGCCCGGGACTAGCGGGGGGGGCAGATACGCAGTATTTT. Amino acids: CASSPGLAGGADTQYF.